This T cell receptor (beta chain) was captured by sequencing in a study of molecular identifiers for immune sequencing clone quantification. Only a few counts were recorded for this clonotype. TCRdb re-derived calls from the PCR reads in MiXCR, one entry per CDR3 protein. The table has 350,000 or so distinct CDR3 sequences, around 21% seen once. This CDR3 comprises 15 residues. Germline values: CDR1 LGHNA, CDR2 YNFKEQ. The ends were cut back, 5 bases at V and 3 bases at J, with 17 bases in the middle. Input material: naive CD8+ T cells from blood, with Jurkat cell RNA spiked in. Subset meaning: FACS-sorted CD8+CD4-CCR7+CD45RA+ naive T cells. This clonotype was obtained from a human donor in good health. Some libraries in this study had Jurkat cell RNA spiked in. This chain links TRBV4-2 with TRBJ2-7, with D perhaps matching TRBD1 or TRBD2 (6 bases each). The CDR3 here is CASSSHPGEDYEQYF. Written as DNA, the CDR3 is TGTGCCAGCAGCTCCCACCCAGGGGAGGACTACGAGCAGTACTTC.